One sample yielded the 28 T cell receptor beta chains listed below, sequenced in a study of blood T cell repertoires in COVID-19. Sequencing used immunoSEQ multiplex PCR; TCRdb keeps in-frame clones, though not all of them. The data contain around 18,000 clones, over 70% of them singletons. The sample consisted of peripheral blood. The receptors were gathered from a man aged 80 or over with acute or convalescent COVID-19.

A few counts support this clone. The CDR3 loop is CASSSGQASNQPQHF. The CDR3 region has the DNA TGTGCCAGCAGCTCGGGACAGGCTAGCAATCAGCCCCAGCATTTT. The chain carries TRBV5-6 and TRBJ1-5, with 8 bases identical to TRBD1. The germline V gene encodes CDR1 SGHDT and CDR2 YYEEEE. There are 15 residues in the CDR3. Trimming took 3 bases from V and 0 from J; bases not matched to a gene: 2.

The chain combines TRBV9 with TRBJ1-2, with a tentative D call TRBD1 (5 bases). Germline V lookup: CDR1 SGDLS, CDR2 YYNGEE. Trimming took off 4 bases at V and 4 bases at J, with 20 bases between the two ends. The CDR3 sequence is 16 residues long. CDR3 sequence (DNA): TGTGCCAGCAGCTTAAACGATAGGGGCTGGGGCTATGGCTACACCTTC. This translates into CASSLNDRGWGYGYTF.

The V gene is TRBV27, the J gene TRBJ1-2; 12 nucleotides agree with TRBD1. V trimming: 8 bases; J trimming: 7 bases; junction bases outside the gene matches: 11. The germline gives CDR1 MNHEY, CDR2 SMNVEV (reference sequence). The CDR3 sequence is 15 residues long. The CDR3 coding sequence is TGTGCCAGCCGTAAGCCGGGACAGGGGGCTGGTGGCTACACCTTC. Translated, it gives CASRKPGQGAGGYTF.

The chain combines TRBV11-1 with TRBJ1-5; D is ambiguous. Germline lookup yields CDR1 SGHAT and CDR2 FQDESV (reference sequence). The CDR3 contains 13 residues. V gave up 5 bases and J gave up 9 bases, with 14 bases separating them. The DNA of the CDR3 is TGTGCCAGCAGCAAGCAGGATCAATCGCCCCAGCATTTT. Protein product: CASSKQDQSPQHF. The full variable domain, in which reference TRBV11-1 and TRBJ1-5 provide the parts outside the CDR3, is EAEVAQSPRYKITEKSQAVAFWCDPISGHATLYWYRQILGQGPELLVQFQDESVVDDSQLPKDRFSAERLKGVDSTLKIQPAELGDSAMYLCASSKQDQSPQHFGDGTRLSIL.

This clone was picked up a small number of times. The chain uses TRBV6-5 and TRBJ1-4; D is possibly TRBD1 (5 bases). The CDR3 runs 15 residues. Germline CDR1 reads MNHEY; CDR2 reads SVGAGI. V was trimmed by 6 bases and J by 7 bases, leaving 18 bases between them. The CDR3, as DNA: TGTGCCAGCAGCTACCAGTTCGGGGGAGGTGAAAAACTGTTTTTT. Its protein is CASSYQFGGGEKLFF.

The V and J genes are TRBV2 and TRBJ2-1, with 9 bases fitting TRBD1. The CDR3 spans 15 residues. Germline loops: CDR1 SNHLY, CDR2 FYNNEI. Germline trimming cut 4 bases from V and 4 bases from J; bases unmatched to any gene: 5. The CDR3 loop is CASSVDRGNYNEQFF. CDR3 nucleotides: TGTGCCAGCAGTGTGGACAGGGGTAATTACAATGAGCAGTTCTTC.

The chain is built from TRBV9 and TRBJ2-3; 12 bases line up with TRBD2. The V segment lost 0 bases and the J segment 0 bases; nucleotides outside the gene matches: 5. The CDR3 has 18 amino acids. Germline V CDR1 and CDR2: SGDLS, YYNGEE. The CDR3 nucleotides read TGTGCCAGCAGCGTAGGGGCTAGCGGGGGGGCTAGCACAGATACGCAGTATTTT. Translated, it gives CASSVGASGGASTDTQYF.

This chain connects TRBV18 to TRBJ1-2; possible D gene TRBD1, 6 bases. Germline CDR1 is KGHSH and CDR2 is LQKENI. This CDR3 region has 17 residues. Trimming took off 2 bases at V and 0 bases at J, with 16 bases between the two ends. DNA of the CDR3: TGTGCCAGCTCACCAGCGGCAGGGGTGGAATCTAACTATGGCTACACCTTC. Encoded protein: CASSPAAGVESNYGYTF. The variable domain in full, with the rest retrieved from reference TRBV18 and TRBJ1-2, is NAGVMQNPRHLVRRRGQEARLRCSPMKGHSHVYWYRQLPEEGLKFMVYLQKENIIDESGMPKERFSAEFPKEGPSILRIQQVVRGDSAAYFCASSPAAGVESNYGYTFGSGTRLTVV.

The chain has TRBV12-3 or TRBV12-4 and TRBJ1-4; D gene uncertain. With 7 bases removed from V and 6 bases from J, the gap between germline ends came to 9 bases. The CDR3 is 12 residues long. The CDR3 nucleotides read TGTGCCAGCACCAACGGGTATGAAAAACTGTTTTTT. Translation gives CASTNGYEKLFF.

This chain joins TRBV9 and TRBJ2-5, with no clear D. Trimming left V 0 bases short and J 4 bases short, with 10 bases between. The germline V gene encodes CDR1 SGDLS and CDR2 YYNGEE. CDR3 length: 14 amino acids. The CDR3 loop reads CASSVDYNPETQYF. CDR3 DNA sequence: TGTGCCAGCAGCGTAGATTACAACCCAGAGACCCAGTACTTC. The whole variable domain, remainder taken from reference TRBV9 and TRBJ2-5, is DSGVTQTPKHLITATGQRVTLRCSPRSGDLSVYWYQQSLDQGLQFLIQYYNGEERAKGNILERFSAQQFPDLHSELNLSSLELGDSALYFCASSVDYNPETQYFGPGTRLLVL.

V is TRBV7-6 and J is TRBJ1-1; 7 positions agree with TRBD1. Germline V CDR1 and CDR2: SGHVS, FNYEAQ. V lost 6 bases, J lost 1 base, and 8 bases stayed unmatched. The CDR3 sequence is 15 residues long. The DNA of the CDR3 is TGTGCCAGCAGTTATACCGGGACAGCGAACACTGAAGCTTTCTTT. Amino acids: CASSYTGTANTEAFF.

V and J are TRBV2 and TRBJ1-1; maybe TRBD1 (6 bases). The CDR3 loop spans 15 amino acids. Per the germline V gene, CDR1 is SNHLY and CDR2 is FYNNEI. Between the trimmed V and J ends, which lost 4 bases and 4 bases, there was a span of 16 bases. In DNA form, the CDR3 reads TGTGCCAGCAGTGGTGACGGGGGGCGAGTCACTGAAGCTTTCTTT. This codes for CASSGDGGRVTEAFF.

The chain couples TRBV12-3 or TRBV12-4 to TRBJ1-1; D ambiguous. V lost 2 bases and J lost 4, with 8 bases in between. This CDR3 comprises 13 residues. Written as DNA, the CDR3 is TGTGCCAGCAGTTTAAGATCGGTCACTGAAGCTTTCTTT. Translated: CASSLRSVTEAFF.

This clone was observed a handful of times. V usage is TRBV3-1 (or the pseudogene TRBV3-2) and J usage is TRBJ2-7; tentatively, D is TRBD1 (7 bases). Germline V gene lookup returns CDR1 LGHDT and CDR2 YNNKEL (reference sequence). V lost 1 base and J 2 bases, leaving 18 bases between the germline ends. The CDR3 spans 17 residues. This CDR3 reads CASSQVGAGGPPYEQYF. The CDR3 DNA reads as TGTGCCAGCAGCCAAGTGGGAGCAGGGGGGCCCCCCTACGAGCAGTACTTC.

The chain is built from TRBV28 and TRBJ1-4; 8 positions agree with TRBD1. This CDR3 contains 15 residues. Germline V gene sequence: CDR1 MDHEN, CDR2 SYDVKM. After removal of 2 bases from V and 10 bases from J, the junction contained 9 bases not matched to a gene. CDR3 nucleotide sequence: TGTGCCAGCAGTTTAACAGGGACAGGAATGGCAAAACTGTTTTTT. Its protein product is CASSLTGTGMAKLFF.

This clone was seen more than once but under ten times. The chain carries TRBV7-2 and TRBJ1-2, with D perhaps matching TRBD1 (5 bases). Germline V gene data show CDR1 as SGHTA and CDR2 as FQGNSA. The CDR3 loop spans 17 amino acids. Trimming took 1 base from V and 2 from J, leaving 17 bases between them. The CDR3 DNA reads TGTGCCAGCAGCTTAGGGGGCTCGGGAGGGAGAAACTATGGCTACACCTTC. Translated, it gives CASSLGGSGGRNYGYTF.

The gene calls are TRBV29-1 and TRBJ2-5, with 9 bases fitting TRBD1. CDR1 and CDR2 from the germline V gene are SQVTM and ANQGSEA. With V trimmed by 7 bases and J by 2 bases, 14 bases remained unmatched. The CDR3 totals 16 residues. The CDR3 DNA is TGCAGCGCGATGGGACAGGGAGAAGCAGCACAAGAGACCCAGTACTTC. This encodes CSAMGQGEAAQETQYF.

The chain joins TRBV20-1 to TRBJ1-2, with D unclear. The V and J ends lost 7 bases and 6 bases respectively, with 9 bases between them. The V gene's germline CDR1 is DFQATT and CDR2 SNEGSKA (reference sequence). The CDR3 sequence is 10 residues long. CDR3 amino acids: CSVGGDGYTF. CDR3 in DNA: TGCAGTGTAGGCGGCGATGGCTACACCTTC.

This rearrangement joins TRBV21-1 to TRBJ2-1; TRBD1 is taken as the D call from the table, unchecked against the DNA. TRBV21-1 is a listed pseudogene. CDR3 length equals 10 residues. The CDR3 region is CARQQGEQFF. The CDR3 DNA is TGTGCAAGACAACAAGGTGAGCAGTTCTTC.

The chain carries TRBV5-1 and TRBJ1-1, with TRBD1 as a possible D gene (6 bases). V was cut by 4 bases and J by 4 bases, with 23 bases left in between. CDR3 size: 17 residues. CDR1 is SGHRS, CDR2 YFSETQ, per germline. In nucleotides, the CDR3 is TGCGCCAGCAGCCAAGTATTGCTGGGGAGAGGGGGCACTGAAGCTTTCTTT. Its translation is CASSQVLLGRGGTEAFF.

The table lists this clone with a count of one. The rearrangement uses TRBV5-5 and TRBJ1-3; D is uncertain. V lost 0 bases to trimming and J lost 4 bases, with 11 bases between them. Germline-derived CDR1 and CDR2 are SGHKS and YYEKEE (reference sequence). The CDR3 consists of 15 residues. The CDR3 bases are TGTGCCAGCAGCTTGGCAGTCCGATCCGGAAACACCATATATTTT. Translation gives CASSLAVRSGNTIYF.

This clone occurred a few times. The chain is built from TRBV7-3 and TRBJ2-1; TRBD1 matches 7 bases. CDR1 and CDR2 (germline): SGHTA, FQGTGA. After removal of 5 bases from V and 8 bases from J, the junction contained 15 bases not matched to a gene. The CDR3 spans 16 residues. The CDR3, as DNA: TGTGCCAGCAGCGAGATGACAGGGAAGGGAAGGGATGAGCAGTTCTTC. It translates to CASSEMTGKGRDEQFF.

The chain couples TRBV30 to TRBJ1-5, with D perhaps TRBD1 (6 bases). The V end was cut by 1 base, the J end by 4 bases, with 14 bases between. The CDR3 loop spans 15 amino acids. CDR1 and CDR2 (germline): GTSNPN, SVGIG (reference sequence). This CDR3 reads CAWSDLRGGNQPQHF. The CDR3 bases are TGTGCCTGGAGTGACCTAAGGGGGGGAAATCAGCCCCAGCATTTT. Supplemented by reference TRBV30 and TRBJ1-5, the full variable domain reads SQTIHQWPATLVQPVGSPLSLECTVEGTSNPNLYWYRQAAGRGLQLLFYSVGIGQISSEVPQNLSASRPQDRQFILSSKKLLLSDSGFYLCAWSDLRGGNQPQHFGDGTRLSIL.

The CDR3 DNA is TGTGCCAGCTCACCGGGGACTAACCAGGGGACTGAAGCTTTCTTT. It is translated as CASSPGTNQGTEAFF. The J gene is TRBJ1-1, the V gene TRBV18; possible D gene TRBD1, 6 bases. Trimming pared 3 bases from V and 5 bases from J, leaving 16 bases between. From germline, CDR1 is KGHSH and CDR2 LQKENI. The CDR3 length is 15 residues.

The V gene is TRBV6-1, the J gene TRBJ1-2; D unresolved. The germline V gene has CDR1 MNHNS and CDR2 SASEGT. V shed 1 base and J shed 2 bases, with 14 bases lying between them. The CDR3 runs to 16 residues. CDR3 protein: CASSEGRGLGNYGYTF. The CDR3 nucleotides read TGTGCCAGCAGTGAAGGTAGAGGACTAGGGAACTATGGCTACACCTTC.

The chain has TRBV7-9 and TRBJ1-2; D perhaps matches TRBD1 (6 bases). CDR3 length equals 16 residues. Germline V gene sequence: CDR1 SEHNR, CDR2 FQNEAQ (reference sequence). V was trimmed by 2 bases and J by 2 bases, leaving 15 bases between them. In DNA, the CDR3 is TGTGCCAGCAGCTTAAGGGAGGGGGTGCCCAACTATGGCTACACCTTC. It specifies CASSLREGVPNYGYTF. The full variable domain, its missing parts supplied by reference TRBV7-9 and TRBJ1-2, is DTGVSQNPRHKITKRGQNVTFRCDPISEHNRLYWYRQTLGQGPEFLTYFQNEAQLEKSRLLSDRFSAERPKGSFSTLEIQRTEQGDSAMYLCASSLREGVPNYGYTFGSGTRLTVV.

CDR3 coding DNA: TGTGCCAGCAGTAAAGGACAGACCTACGAGCAGTACTTC. Translated: CASSKGQTYEQYF. The rearrangement links TRBV12-3 or TRBV12-4 to TRBJ2-7, with D perhaps matching TRBD1 (6 bases). CDR3 length equals 13 residues. The ends were cut back, 5 bases at V and 2 bases at J, with 10 bases in the middle.

The DNA for the CDR3 is TGTGCCAGCAGCTTAGGGCTGGGAGTGACTAATGAAAAACTGTTTTTT. Protein: CASSLGLGVTNEKLFF. The rearrangement links TRBV11-2 to TRBJ1-4; D unclear. The CDR3 covers 16 residues. V lost 1 base to trimming and J lost 2 bases, with 11 bases between them. In germline, CDR1 is SGHAT, CDR2 FQNNGV.